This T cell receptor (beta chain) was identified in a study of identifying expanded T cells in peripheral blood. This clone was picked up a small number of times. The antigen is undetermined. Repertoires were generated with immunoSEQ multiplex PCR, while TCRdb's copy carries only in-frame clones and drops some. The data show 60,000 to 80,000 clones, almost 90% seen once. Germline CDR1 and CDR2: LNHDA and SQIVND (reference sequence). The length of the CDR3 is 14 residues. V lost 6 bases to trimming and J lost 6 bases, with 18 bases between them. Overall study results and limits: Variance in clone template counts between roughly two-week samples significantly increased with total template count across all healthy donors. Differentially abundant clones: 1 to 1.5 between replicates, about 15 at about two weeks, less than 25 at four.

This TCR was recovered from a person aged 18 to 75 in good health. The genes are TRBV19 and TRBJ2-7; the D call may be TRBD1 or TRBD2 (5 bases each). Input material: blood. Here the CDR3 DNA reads TGTGCCAGTAGCAGCGTCCGGGACGCAGGCGAGCAGTACTTC. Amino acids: CASSSVRDAGEQYF. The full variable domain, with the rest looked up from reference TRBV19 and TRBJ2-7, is DGGITQSPKYLFRKEGQNVTLSCEQNLNHDAMYWYRQDPGQGLRLIYYSQIVNDFQKGDIAEGYSVSREKKESFPLTVTSAQKNPTAFYLCASSSVRDAGEQYFGPGTRLTVT.